The entry below gives a single TCR beta chain sequence along with its context. Antigen: not known. This specimen comes from a study of T cell responses to AZD1222 COVID-19 vaccine. This CDR3 has 13 amino acids. The germline V gene encodes CDR1 KGHSH and CDR2 LQKENI. With 6 bases clipped from V and 5 bases from J, the junction kept 5 bases outside the gene matches. Study outcomes and limitations: Reportedly, nearly half of unique spike TCRs recognized epitopes outside B.1.351/B.1.1.7 mutations. Dominant CD4 TCR responses targeted spike regions 160-218 and 743-854. White British ancestry dominated among donors, who included more females, and clonal diversity was possibly underestimated.

Measured with immunoSEQ multiplex PCR; TCRdb has only the in-frame clones, and not every one. The profile covers around 120,000 clones, with 90% appearing a single time and approximately 7.5% taken by the ten largest. The input for sequencing was peripheral blood, taken on day 0 of AZD1222 vaccination. The genes are TRBV18 and TRBJ2-5, with 8 bases identical to TRBD1. The TCR sequence derives from an adult in good health. CDR3 amino acids: CASSSGGEETQYF. CDR3 bases: TGTGCCAGCTCCTCAGGGGGCGAGGAGACCCAGTACTTC.